This T cell receptor beta chain came from a study of T cells in Graves' hyperthyroidism and ophthalmopathy. In this sample, this clonotype turned up many times. RNA transcripts provided the source from which TCR beta CDR3 regions were amplified. In the first-round RT-PCR of the TCR CDR3, the HTBI primer set was used. TCRdb redid the calling of the multiplex PCR reads with MiXCR, one entry per CDR3 protein. The sample holds approximately 380,000 distinct CDR3 sequences, around a sixth seen once. Trimming removed 3 bases from V and 5 bases from J; junction bases left unmatched: 6. This CDR3 region has 15 residues.

The chain recombines TRBV12-3 or TRBV12-4 with TRBJ2-3, with 9 bases identical to TRBD1. The sequence was collected from a man aged 18 to 29 with Graves' ophthalmopathy. Sequenced material: blood. The CDR3 region has the DNA TGTGCCAGCAGTTTCCTACAGGGGGCAGGAGATACGCAGTATTTT. Translating it yields CASSFLQGAGDTQYF.